Shown below are 6 T cell receptor beta chains from a single sample sequenced in a study of T cells in Graves' hyperthyroidism and ophthalmopathy. Amplification yielded TCR beta CDR3 regions, with RNA transcripts as the source. During a first-round RT-PCR of the TCR CDR3, the HTBI primer set was used. TCRdb reprocessed the multiplex PCR reads via MiXCR and lists one record per CDR3 protein. The data show more than 500,000 distinct CDR3 sequences, over 35% seen once. Material for sequencing was peripheral blood or thyroid tissue (not recorded which). The receptor source for this set is an adult woman with Graves' disease, either hyperthyroidism or ophthalmopathy (not recorded which).

This clonotype was counted a single time. V gene TRBV19 combines with J gene TRBJ1-5, with 8 bases matching TRBD1. CDR3 size: 14 residues. The germline CDR1 and CDR2 sequences are LNHDA and SQIVND (reference sequence). Trimming at V came to 10 bases and at J to 3 bases, leaving 8 bases not matched to a gene. The CDR3 spells CATSDRALNQPQHF. CDR3 in DNA: TGTGCCACATCGGACAGGGCCCTCAATCAGCCCCAGCATTTT.

This clonotype was seen a few times. The chain recombines TRBV24-1 with TRBJ1-1, with D uncertain. CDR3 length: 12 residues. In germline, CDR1 is KGHDR, CDR2 SFDVKD. V gave up 5 bases and J gave up 4 bases, with 7 bases separating them. The CDR3 region is CATSVAGTEAFF. The CDR3 nucleotides read TGTGCCACCAGTGTTGCGGGCACTGAAGCTTTCTTT.

The genes are TRBV5-1 and TRBJ1-2, with 8 bases identical to TRBD1. Germline assignment: CDR1 SGHRS and CDR2 YFSETQ. The CDR3 length is 16 residues. Trimming cost V 0 bases and J 3 bases; bases outside gene matches: 7. This CDR3 reads CASSLVTPGQDYGYTF. CDR3 DNA: TGCGCCAGCAGCTTGGTGACCCCGGGACAGGACTATGGCTACACCTTC.

V gene TRBV12-3 or TRBV12-4 combines with J gene TRBJ2-7, with D uncertain. The CDR3 is 18 amino acids. Between the trimmed V and J ends, which lost 7 bases and 3 bases, there was a span of 28 bases. CDR3 sequence: CASNFSPGPAGSNYEQYF. The CDR3 DNA reads as TGTGCCAGCAATTTCTCGCCTGGACCTGCAGGAAGCAACTACGAGCAGTACTTC.

V usage is TRBV9 and J usage is TRBJ2-5, with 12 bases that match TRBD1. With 2 bases clipped from V and 4 bases from J, the junction kept 9 bases outside the gene matches. Germline-derived CDR1 and CDR2 are SGDLS and YYNGEE. CDR3 length: 17 amino acids. CDR3 sequence reads: CASSVLAGQGAAETQYF. The CDR3 DNA reads as TGTGCCAGCAGCGTCTTAGCGGGACAGGGGGCGGCAGAGACCCAGTACTTC.

The V gene is TRBV15, the J gene TRBJ2-5, with TRBD2 identical over 13 bases. Germline V gene lookup returns CDR1 LNHNV and CDR2 YYDKDF (reference sequence). This CDR3 comprises 16 residues. Trimming removed 1 base from V and 1 base from J; junction bases left unmatched: 0. The CDR3 region is CATSRGTSGSQETQYF. The CDR3 nucleotides are TGTGCCACCAGCAGAGGGACTAGCGGGAGCCAAGAGACCCAGTACTTC.